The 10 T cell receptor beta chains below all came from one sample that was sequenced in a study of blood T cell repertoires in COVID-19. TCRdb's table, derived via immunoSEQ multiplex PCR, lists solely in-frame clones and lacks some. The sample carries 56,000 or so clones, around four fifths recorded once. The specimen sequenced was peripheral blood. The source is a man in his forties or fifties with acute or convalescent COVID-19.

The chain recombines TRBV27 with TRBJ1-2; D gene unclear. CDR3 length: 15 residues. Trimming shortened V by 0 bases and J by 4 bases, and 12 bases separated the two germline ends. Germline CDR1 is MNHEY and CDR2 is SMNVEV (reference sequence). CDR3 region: CASSLSHRGIYGYTF. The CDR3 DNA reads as TGTGCCAGCAGTTTATCACACCGCGGAATCTATGGCTACACCTTC.

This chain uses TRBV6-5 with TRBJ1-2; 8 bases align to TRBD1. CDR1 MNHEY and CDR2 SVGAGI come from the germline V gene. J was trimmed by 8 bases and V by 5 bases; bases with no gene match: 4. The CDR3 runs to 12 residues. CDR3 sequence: CASSRQGSGYTF. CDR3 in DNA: TGTGCCAGCAGTCGACAGGGGAGCGGCTACACCTTC.

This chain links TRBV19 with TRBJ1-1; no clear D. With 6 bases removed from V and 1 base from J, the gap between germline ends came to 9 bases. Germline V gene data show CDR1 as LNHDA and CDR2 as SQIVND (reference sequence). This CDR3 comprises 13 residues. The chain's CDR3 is CASSRRRNTEAFF. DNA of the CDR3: TGTGCCAGTAGCAGAAGGAGGAACACTGAAGCTTTCTTT.

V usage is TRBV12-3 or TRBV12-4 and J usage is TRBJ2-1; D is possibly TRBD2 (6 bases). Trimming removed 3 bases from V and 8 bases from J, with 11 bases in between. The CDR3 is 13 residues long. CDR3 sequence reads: CASSFGGIYEQFF. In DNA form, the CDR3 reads TGTGCCAGCAGTTTCGGCGGGATCTATGAGCAGTTCTTC.

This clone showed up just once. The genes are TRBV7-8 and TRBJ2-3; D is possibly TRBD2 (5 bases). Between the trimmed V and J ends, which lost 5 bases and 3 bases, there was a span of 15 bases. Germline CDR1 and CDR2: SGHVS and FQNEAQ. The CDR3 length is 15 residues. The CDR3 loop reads CASSGLFGMTDTQYF. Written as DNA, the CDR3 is TGTGCCAGCAGCGGCCTTTTCGGGATGACAGATACGCAGTATTTT.

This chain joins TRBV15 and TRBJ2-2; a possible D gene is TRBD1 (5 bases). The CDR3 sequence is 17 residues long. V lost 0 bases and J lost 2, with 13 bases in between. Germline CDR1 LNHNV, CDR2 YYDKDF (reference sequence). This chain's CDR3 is CATSRDLGAVNTGELFF. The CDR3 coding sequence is TGTGCCACCAGCAGAGATCTAGGGGCAGTAAACACCGGGGAGCTGTTTTTT.

Written as DNA, the CDR3 is TGTGCCAGCAGCTTGGACAGGGGAAAAGGCTACACCTTC. Protein sequence: CASSLDRGKGYTF. V is TRBV5-6 and J is TRBJ1-2; 7 nucleotides align to TRBD1. This CDR3 is 13 amino acids long. Germline loops: CDR1 SGHDT, CDR2 YYEEEE. After removal of 0 bases from V and 8 bases from J, the junction contained 4 bases not matched to a gene.

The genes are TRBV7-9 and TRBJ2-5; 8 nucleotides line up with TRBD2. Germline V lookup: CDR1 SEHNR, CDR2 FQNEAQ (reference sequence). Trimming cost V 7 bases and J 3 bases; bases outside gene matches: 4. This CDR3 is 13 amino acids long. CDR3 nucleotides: TGTGCCAGCACGCCGGGACTAGAAGAGACCCAGTACTTC. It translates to CASTPGLEETQYF.

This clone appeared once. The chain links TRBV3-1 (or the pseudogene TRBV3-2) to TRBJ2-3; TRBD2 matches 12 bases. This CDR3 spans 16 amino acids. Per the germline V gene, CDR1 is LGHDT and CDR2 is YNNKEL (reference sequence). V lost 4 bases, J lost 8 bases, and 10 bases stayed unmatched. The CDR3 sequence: CASSPILAGGGVTQYF. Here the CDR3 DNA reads TGTGCCAGCAGCCCGATCCTAGCGGGGGGGGGAGTTACGCAGTATTTT.

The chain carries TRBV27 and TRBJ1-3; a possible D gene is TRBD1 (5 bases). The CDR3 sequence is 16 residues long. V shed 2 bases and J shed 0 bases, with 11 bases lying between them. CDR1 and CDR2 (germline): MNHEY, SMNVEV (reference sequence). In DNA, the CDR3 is TGTGCCAGCAGTTTAAACCCCGACAGCTCTGGAAACACCATATATTTT. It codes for CASSLNPDSSGNTIYF.